The TCR beta chain under discussion was sequenced for a study of CD8 T cells in Susac syndrome. The wider study: When blood was drawn, the patients with Susac syndrome were therapy-naive, on corticosteroids, or on intravenous immunoglobulin alone. General study points: Clonal expansion of Susac CD8+ cells peaked in TEMRA cells, and it also peaked in active patients.

The CDR3 runs to 14 residues. CDR1 and CDR2 (germline): MGHRA, YSYEKL. The ends were cut back, 1 base at V and 4 bases at J, with 10 bases in the middle. Random hexamers primed reverse transcription of roughly 0.5 to 1 ug RNA. Amplification of TCR beta CDR3 was carried out by immunoSEQ multiplex PCR, which covered 54 Vbeta and 13 Jbeta segments. One entry per CDR3 protein, called by TCRdb with MiXCR from the immunoSEQ multiplex PCR reads. The table lists some 130,000 distinct CDR3 sequences, approximately 95% of them singletons. Comments on this clonotype: Its antigen is still unknown.

J is TRBJ1-2 and V is TRBV4-1; D call uncertain. This receptor was taken from a human donor with Susac syndrome. Sequences were obtained from CD8+ T cells from PBMCs. The CDR3 nucleotides read TGCGCCAGCAGCCAAGGCGGGGAAGGCTATGGCTACACCTTC. Amino acid sequence: CASSQGGEGYGYTF.